Below, one T cell receptor beta chain is given with its context. Its antigen is currently unknown. This record comes from a study of shared clonotypes between healthy human individuals. On the study more broadly: Donors, aged 18 to 49, were two women and a few men. Study-level findings and limits: The expectation was that sequencing depth would affect clonotype sharing among donors. The represented genetic and exposure-history diversity was limited by the small number of donors.

The authors divided CD4+ cells into CD45RA+ naive and CD45RA-negative memory subsets. Trimming removed 2 bases from V and 2 bases from J, with 13 bases in between. CDR1 and CDR2 (germline): MNHEY, SVGAGI. This CDR3 is 15 amino acids long. Sequencing was performed with immunoSEQ multiplex PCR; in TCRdb, only in-frame clones are kept and a portion is missing. This table holds roughly 2,500,000 clones, 93% found once. Sequencing input: naive CD4+ T cells from PBMCs. Subset meaning: CD45RA+ positively selected. The chain has TRBV6-5 and TRBJ2-7; D may be TRBD1 or TRBD2 (5 bases each). This receptor was taken from a man younger than 35 in good health. Some clones in this sample may be carry-over from other donors' samples. The CDR3 region has the DNA TGTGCCAGCAGTTACAGAGGCAGGGAGCCCTACGAGCAGTACTTC. Its protein is CASSYRGREPYEQYF.